The TCR beta chain described here comes from a study of T cell responses to AZD1222 COVID-19 vaccine. CDR3 length: 17 amino acids. V was clipped by 3 bases and J by 10 bases, with 23 bases between them. Germline CDR1 reads KGHDR; CDR2 reads SFDVKD. Clones were sequenced by immunoSEQ multiplex PCR, and TCRdb holds only the in-frame ones, with some missing. The sample lists about 110,000 clones; 86% were seen once. About this clone: Its antigen is still unknown.

Regarding the study as a whole: Rises in breadth and depth of Spike-specific TCRs came after two AZD1222 doses. Vaccine-related CD4 TCRs covered spike, predominating at 160-218 and 743-854. Among AZD1222 vaccinees, only 5 to 7 were seropositive at baseline.

The clonotype comes from an adult in good health. The sequencing used peripheral blood, collected on day 0 of AZD1222 vaccination. The chain recombines TRBV24-1 with TRBJ1-4, with unresolved D. CDR3 DNA: TGTGCCACCAGTGATCGTCCCTCCGGACCGCCGCCCCGAAAACTGTTTTTT. Translating gives CATSDRPSGPPPRKLFF.